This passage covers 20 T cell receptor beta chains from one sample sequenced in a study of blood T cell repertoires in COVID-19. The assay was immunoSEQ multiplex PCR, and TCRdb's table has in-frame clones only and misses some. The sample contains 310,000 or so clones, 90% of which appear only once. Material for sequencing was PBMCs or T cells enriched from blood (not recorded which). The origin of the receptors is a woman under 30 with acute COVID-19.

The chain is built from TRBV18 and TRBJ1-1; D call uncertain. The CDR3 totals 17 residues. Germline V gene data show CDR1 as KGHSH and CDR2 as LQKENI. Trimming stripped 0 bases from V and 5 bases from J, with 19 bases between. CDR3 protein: CASSPPLGAAQKTEAFF. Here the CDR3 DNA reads TGTGCCAGCTCACCACCGTTGGGAGCAGCCCAAAAGACTGAAGCTTTCTTT.

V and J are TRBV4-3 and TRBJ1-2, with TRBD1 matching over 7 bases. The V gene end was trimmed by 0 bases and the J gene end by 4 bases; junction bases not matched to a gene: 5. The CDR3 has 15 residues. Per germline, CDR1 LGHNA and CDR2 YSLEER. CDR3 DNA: TGCGCCAGCAGCCAAGATCTCGACAGGGTCTATGGCTACACCTTC. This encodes CASSQDLDRVYGYTF.

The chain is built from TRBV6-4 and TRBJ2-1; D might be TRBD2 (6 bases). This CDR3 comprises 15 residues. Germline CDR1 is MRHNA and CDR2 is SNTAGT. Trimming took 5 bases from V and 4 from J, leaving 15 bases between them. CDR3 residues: CASSQLAGDYNEQFF. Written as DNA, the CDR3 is TGTGCCAGCAGTCAACTAGCAGGAGATTACAATGAGCAGTTCTTC.

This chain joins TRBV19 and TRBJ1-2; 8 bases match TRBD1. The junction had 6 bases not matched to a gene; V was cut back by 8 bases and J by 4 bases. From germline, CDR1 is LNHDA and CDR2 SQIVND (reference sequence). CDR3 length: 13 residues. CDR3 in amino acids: CASAGQGGYGYTF. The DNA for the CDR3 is TGTGCCAGTGCCGGACAGGGTGGCTATGGCTACACCTTC. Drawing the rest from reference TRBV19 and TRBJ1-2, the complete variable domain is DGGITQSPKYLFRKEGQNVTLSCEQNLNHDAMYWYRQDPGQGLRLIYYSQIVNDFQKGDIAEGYSVSREKKESFPLTVTSAQKNPTAFYLCASAGQGGYGYTFGSGTRLTVV.

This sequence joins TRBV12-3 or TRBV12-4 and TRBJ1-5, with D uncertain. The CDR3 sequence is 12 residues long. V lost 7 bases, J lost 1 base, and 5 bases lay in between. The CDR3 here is CASTSSNQPQHF. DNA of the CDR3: TGTGCCAGCACTTCCAGCAATCAGCCCCAGCATTTT.

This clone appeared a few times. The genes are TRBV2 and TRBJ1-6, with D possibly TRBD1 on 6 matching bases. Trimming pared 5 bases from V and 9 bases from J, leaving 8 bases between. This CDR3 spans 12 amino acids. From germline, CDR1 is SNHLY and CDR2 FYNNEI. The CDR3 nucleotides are TGTGCCAGCAGTTTACAGGGTTCACCCCTCCACTTT. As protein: CASSLQGSPLHF.

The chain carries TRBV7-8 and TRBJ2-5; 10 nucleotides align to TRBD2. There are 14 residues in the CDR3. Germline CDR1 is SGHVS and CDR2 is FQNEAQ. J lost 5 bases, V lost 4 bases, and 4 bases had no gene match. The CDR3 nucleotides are TGTGCCAGCAGCTCGGGACTAGCGTGGGAGACCCAGTACTTC. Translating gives CASSSGLAWETQYF.

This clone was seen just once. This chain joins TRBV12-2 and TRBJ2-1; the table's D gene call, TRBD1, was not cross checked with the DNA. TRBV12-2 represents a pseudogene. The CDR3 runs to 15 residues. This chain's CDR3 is CASRPGGAHDLEQFF. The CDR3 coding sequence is TGTGCAAGTCGTCCAGGGGGCGCACACGATCTTGAGCAGTTCTTC.

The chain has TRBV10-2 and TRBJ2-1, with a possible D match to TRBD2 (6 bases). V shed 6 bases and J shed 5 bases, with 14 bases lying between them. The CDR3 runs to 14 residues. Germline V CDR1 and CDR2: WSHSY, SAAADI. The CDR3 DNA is TGCGCCAGCAGACCCCCGGGACTTCACAATGAGCAGTTCTTC. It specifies CASRPPGLHNEQFF.

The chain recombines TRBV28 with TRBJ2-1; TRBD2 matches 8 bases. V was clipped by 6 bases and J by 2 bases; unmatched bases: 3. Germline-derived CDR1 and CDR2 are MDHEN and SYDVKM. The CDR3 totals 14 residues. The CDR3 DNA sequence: TGTGCCAGCAGGGAGCGGGAGACCTACAATGAGCAGTTCTTC. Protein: CASRERETYNEQFF.

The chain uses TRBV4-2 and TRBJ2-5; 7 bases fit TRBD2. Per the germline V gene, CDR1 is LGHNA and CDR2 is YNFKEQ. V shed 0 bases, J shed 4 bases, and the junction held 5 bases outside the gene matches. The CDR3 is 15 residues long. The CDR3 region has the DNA TGTGCCAGCAGCCAAGATAAAAGCGGGATAGAGACCCAGTACTTC. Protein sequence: CASSQDKSGIETQYF.

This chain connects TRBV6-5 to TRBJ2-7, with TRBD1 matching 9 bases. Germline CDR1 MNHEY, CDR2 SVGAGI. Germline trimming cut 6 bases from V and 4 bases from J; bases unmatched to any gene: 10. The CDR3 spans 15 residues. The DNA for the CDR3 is TGTGCCAGCAGGCGACCCGCCGGGACAGGGTACGAGCAGTACTTC. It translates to CASRRPAGTGYEQYF.

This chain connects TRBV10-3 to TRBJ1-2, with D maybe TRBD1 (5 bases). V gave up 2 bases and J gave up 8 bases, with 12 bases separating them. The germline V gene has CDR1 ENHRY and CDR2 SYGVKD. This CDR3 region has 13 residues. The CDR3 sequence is CAISEQGDGGYTF. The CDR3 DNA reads TGTGCCATCAGTGAGCAGGGTGATGGGGGCTACACCTTC.

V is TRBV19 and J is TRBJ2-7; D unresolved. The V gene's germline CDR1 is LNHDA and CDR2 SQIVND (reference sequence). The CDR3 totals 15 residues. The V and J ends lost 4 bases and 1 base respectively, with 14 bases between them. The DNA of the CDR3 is TGTGCCAGTAGTAGCGTTGGAGTTTATTCCTACGAGCAGTACTTC. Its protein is CASSSVGVYSYEQYF.

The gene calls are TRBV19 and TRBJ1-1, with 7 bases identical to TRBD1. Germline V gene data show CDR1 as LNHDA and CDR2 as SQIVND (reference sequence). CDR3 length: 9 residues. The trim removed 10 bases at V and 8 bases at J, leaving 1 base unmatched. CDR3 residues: CAIRGEAFF. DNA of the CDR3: TGTGCCATCAGGGGGGAAGCTTTCTTT.

The CDR3 here is CASSLMPLAGVGTDTQYF. In DNA, the CDR3 is TGTGCCAGCAGCTTAATGCCCCTAGCGGGAGTGGGCACAGATACGCAGTATTTT. The chain combines TRBV7-3 with TRBJ2-3; the match to TRBD2 covers 10 bases. This CDR3 comprises 18 residues. Germline CDR1 is SGHTA and CDR2 is FQGTGA. After removal of 1 base from V and 1 base from J, the junction contained 8 bases not matched to a gene.

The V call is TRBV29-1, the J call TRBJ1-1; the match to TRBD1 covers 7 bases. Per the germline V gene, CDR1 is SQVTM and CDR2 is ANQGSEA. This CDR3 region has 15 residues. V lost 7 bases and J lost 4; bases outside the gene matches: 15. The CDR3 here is CSGGGYRGGGTEAFF. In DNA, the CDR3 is TGCAGCGGGGGAGGCTACAGGGGTGGTGGCACTGAAGCTTTCTTT.

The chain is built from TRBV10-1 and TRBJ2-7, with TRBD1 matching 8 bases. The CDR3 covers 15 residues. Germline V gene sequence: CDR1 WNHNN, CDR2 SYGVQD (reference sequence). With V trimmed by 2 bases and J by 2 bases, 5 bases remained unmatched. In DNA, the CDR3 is TGCGCCAGCAGTGAGGATGGCAGGGGGCCCTACGAGCAGTACTTC. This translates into CASSEDGRGPYEQYF.

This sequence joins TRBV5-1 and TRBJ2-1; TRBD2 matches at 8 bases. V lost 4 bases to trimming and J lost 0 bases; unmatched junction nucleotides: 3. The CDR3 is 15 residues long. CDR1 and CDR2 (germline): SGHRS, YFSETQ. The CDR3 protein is CASSGSGISYNEQFF. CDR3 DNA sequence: TGCGCCAGCAGCGGTAGCGGGATCTCCTACAATGAGCAGTTCTTC.

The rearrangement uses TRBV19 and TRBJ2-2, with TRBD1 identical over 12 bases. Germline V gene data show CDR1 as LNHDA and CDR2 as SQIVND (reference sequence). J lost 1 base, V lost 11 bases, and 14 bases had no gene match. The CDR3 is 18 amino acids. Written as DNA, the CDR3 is TGTGCCGTGCAAAACCGGGACAGGGGGCTGTGGAACACCGGGGAGCTGTTTTTT. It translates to CAVQNRDRGLWNTGELFF.